This T cell receptor (beta chain) is from a study of shared clonotypes between healthy human individuals. Regarding the study as a whole: Around 5% of naive CD4 clonotypes were common to a few donors.

The CDR3 sequence is 13 residues long. V lost 3 bases and J 5 bases, leaving 9 bases between the germline ends. Germline V gives CDR1 SGHNT, CDR2 YENEEA. A remark on this clone: Its antigen remains unknown.

The repertoire was sequenced with immunoSEQ multiplex PCR; TCRdb's copy has only in-frame clones and lacks some. This repertoire shows 2 million to 3 million clones, 85% to 95% found once; its top ten account for over 0.12%. Subsets obtained from CD4+ cells comprised CD45RA+ naive and CD45RA-negative memory cells. V gene TRBV11-3 combines with J gene TRBJ2-3; no firm D call. The sample comprised naive CD4+ T cells sorted from blood. As for subset: CD45RA+ positively selected. This sequence originates from a man younger than 30 in good health. CDR3 nucleotides: TGTGCCAGCAGCTTGGGTGAGCGAGATACGCAGTATTTT. It translates to CASSLGERDTQYF. The full variable domain, its missing parts supplied by reference TRBV11-3 and TRBJ2-3, is EAGVVQSPRYKIIEKKQPVAFWCNPISGHNTLYWYLQNLGQGPELLIRYENEEAVDDSQLPKDRFSAERLKGVDSTLKIQPAELGDSAVYLCASSLGERDTQYFGPGTRLTVL.